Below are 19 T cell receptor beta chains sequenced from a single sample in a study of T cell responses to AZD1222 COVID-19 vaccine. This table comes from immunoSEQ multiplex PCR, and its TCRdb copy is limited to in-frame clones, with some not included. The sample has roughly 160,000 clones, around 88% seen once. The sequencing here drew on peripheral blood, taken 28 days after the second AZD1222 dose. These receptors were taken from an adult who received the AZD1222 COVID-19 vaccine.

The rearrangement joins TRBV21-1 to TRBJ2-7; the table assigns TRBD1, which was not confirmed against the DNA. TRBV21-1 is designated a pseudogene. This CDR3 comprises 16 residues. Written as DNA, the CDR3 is TGTGCCAGCAGAACTCTCGCCCCGACAAACAACTACGAGCAGTACTTC. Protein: CASRTLAPTNNYEQYF.

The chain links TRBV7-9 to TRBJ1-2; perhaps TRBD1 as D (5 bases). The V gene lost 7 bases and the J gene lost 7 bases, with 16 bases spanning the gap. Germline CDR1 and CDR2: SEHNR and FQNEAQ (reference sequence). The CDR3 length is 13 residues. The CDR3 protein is CASIPGGLGGYTF. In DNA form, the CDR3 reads TGTGCCAGCATCCCGGGGGGTTTGGGTGGCTACACCTTC.

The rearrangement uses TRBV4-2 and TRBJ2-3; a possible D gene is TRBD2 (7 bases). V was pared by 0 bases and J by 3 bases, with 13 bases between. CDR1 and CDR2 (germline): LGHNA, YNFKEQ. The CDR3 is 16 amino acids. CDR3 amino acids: CASSQEAGGATDTQYF. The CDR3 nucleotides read TGTGCCAGCAGCCAAGAGGCTGGGGGGGCAACAGATACGCAGTATTTT.

This CDR3 is CASSDRGGNQPQHF. CDR3 coding DNA: TGTGCCAGCAGCGACCGCGGGGGGAATCAGCCCCAGCATTTT. The chain has TRBV6-2 or TRBV6-3 and TRBJ1-5, with D possibly TRBD1 on 5 matching bases. CDR3 size: 14 residues. Trimming left V 6 bases short and J 4 bases short, with 13 bases between. In germline, CDR1 is MNHEY, CDR2 SVGEGT.

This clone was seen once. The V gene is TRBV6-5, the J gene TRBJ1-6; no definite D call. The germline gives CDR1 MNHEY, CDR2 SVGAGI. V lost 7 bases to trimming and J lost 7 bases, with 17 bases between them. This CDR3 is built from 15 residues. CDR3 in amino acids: CASTPRMSFNSPLHF. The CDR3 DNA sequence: TGTGCCAGCACCCCCCGGATGAGTTTCAATTCACCCCTCCACTTT.

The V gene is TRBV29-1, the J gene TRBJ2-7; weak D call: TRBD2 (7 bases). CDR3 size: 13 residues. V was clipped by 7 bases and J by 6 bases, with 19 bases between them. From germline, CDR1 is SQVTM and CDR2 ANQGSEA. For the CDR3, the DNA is TGCAGCGCTTACGATTCCGGGGGGCTCGAGCAGTACTTC. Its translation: CSAYDSGGLEQYF.

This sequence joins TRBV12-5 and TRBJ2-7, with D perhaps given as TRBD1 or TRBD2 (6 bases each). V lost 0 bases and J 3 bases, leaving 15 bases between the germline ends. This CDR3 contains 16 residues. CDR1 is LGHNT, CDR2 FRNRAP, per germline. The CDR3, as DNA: TGTGCTAGTGGTTTGGTACTCCTAGGGGGGATCTACGAGCAGTACTTC. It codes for CASGLVLLGGIYEQYF.

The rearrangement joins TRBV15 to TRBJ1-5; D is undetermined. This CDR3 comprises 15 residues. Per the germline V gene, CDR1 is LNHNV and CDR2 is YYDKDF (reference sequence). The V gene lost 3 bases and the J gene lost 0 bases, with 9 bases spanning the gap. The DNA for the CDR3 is TGTGCCACCAGCAGGGGAAAGTATAGCAATCAGCCCCAGCATTTT. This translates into CATSRGKYSNQPQHF.

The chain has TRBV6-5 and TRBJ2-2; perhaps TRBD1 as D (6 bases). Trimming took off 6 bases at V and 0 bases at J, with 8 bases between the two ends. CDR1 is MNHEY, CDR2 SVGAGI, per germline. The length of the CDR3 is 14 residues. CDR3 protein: CASRGQPNTGELFF. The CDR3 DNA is TGTGCCAGCAGAGGACAGCCGAACACCGGGGAGCTGTTTTTT.

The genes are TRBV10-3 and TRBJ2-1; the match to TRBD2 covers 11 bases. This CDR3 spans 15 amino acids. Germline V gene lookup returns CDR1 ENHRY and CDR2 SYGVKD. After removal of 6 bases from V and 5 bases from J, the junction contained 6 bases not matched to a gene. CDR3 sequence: CAISGRLAGHNEQFF. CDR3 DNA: TGTGCCATCAGCGGTCGACTAGCGGGACACAATGAGCAGTTCTTC.

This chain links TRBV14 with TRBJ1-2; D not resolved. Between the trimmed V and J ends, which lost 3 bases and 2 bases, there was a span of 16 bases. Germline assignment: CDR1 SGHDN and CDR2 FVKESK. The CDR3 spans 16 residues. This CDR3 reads CASSQRSGKLNYGYTF. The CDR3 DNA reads TGTGCCAGCAGCCAGAGATCGGGGAAACTAAACTATGGCTACACCTTC.

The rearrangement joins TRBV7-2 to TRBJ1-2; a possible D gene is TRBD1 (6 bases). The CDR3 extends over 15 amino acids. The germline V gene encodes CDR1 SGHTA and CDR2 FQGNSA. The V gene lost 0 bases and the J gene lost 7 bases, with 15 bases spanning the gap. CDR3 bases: TGTGCCAGCAGCTTAGCATTAGGGGGGGCCTCTGGCTACACCTTC. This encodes CASSLALGGASGYTF.

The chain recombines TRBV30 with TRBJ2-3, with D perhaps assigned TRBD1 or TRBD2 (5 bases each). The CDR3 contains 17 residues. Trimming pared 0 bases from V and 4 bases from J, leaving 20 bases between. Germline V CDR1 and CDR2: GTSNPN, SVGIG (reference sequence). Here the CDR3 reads CAWSVRRLQERADTQYF. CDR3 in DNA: TGTGCCTGGAGTGTACGGAGGTTACAGGAAAGGGCAGATACGCAGTATTTT. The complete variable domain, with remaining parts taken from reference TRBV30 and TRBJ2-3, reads SQTIHQWPATLVQPVGSPLSLECTVEGTSNPNLYWYRQAAGRGLQLLFYSVGIGQISSEVPQNLSASRPQDRQFILSSKKLLLSDSGFYLCAWSVRRLQERADTQYFGPGTRLTVL.

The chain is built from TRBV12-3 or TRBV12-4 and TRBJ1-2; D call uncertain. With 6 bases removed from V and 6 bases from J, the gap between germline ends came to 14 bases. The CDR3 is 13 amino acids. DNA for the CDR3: TGTGCCAGCAGGTCCGTGGGTGTTAATGGCTACACCTTC. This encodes CASRSVGVNGYTF.

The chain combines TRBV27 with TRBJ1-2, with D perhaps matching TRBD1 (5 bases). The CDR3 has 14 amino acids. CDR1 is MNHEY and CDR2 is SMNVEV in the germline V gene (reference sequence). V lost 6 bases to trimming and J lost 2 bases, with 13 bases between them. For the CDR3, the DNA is TGTGCCAGCAGATCCGCCAGGGTGAACTATGGCTACACCTTC. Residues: CASRSARVNYGYTF.

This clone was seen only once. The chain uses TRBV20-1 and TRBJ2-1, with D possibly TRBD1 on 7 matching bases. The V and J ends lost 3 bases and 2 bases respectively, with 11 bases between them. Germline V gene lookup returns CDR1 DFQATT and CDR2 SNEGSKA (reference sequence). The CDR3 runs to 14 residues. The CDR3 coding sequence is TGCAGTGCTAGTCAGGGGGGAACCTACAATGAGCAGTTCTTC. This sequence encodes CSASQGGTYNEQFF.

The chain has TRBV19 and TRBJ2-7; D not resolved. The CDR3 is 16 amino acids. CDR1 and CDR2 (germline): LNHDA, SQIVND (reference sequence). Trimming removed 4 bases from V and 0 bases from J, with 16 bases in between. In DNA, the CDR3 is TGTGCCAGTAGTACGCGGTGGGCGTCGAGCTCCTACGAGCAGTACTTC. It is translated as CASSTRWASSSYEQYF. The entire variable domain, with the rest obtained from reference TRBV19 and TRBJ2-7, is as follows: DGGITQSPKYLFRKEGQNVTLSCEQNLNHDAMYWYRQDPGQGLRLIYYSQIVNDFQKGDIAEGYSVSREKKESFPLTVTSAQKNPTAFYLCASSTRWASSSYEQYFGPGTRLTVT.

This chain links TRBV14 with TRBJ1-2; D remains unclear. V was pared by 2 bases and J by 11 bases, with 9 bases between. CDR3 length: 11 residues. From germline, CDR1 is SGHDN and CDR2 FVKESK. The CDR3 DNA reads TGTGCCAGCAGCCAACCCCCTTTGTACACCTTC. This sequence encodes CASSQPPLYTF. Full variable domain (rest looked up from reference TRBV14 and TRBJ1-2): EAGVTQFPSHSVIEKGQTVTLRCDPISGHDNLYWYRRVMGKEIKFLLHFVKESKQDESGMPNNRFLAERTGGTYSTLKVQPAELEDSGVYFCASSQPPLYTFGSGTRLTVV.

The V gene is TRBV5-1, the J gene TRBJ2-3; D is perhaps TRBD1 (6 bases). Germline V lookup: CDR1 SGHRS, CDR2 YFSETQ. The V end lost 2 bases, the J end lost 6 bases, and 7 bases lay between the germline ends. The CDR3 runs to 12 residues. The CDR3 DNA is TGCGCCAGCAGCTTAAGGGGGGATACGCAGTATTTT. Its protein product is CASSLRGDTQYF.